This is a list of T cell receptor beta chains from one sample in a study of immune cell composition in non-small cell lung cancer. Assay used: immunoSEQ multiplex PCR; TCRdb lists only in-frame clones, some missing. Of 4,500 to 5,000 clones in the sample, 65% to 75% were seen once. The sequenced sample consisted of non-adjacent lung tissue. These receptors all stem from a human donor with non-small cell lung cancer. CDR3s include the opening cysteine and the closing phenylalanine or tryptophan. A D gene is named only where the DNA matches it firmly. Size is stated for part of the rows, as once, few or many counts, or as a class when the clone is expanded.

>TRBJ1-3|TRBV27|few|TRBD1
TGTGCCAGCAAAGCAGGGGGAGACACCATATATTTT
CASKAGGDTIYF
>TRBJ2-7|TRBV30|large|-
TGTGCCTCTCCCCGGGACGGCAGCTCCTACGAGCAGTACTTC
CASPRDGSSYEQYF
>TRBJ2-1|TRBV6-4|-|-
TGTGCCAGCAGTGACAACATAGGGGACAATGAGCAGTTCTTC
CASSDNIGDNEQFF
>TRBJ2-7|TRBV20-1|-|-
TGCAGTGCGCCTAGAGCCTACGAGCAGTACTTC
CSAPRAYEQYF
>TRBJ1-4|TRBV6-5|-|-
TGTGCCAGCAGTACCACCCCAACTAATGAAAAACTGTTTTTT
CASSTTPTNEKLFF
>TRBJ1-6|TRBV19|-|TRBD1
TGTGCCAGTAGTATGGGGACAGCTAGAAATTCACCCCTCCACTTT
CASSMGTARNSPLHF
>TRBJ1-1|TRBV19|-|-
TGTGCCAGTAGATCAGGAGCAGACGCTTTCTTT
CASRSGADAFF
>TRBJ2-2|TRBV29-1|-|-
TGCAGCGGGGGACACGCGAACACCGGGGAGCTGTTTTTT
CSGGHANTGELFF
>TRBJ1-3|TRBV7-6|-|-
TGTGCCAGCAGCTTGGGCTCTGGAAACACCATATATTTT
CASSLGSGNTIYF
>TRBJ2-7|TRBV2|few|TRBD1
TGTGCCAGCAGTGCGCGACAGGGTTGGTACGAGCAGTACTTC
CASSARQGWYEQYF
>TRBJ1-4|TRBV14|once|-
TGTGCCAGCAGCTATGGACGGGGAGGGAATGAAAAACTGTTTTTT
CASSYGRGGNEKLFF
>TRBJ1-2|TRBV19|-|TRBD1
TGTGCCAGTAAAGAAAAGGGACAGGGCTATGGCTATGGCTACACCTTC
CASKEKGQGYGYGYTF
>TRBJ1-3|TRBV6-1|-|-
TGTGCCAGCCAGCCCTGGGGACAAACCCTAAACACCATATATTTT
CASQPWGQTLNTIYF
>TRBJ2-2|TRBV5-4|-|TRBD1
TGTGCCAGCAGCTTAACACAGGGGGCGGCGGGTACCGGGGAGCTGTTTTTT
CASSLTQGAAGTGELFF
>TRBJ1-1|TRBV9|-|TRBD1
TGTGCCAGCAGCGCTGGACAGGGAAAGGTCGACACTGAAGCTTTCTTT
CASSAGQGKVDTEAFF
>TRBJ2-5|TRBV9|-|-
TGTGCCAGCAGCCTCCAAGAGACCCAGTACTTC
CASSLQETQYF
>TRBJ2-1|TRBV5-6|-|-
TGTGCCAGCAGCCGATTGCGTGTAGGGTTTCCACGGGTTGAAAATGAGCAGTTCTTC
CASSRLRVGFPRVENEQFF
>TRBJ1-1|TRBV5-1|once|TRBD1
TGCGCCAGCAGCGCGGAGACAGGGTTGGCTGAAGCTTTCTTT
CASSAETGLAEAFF
>TRBJ2-2|TRBV18|-|TRBD1
TGTGCCAGCTCAGACAGGGGAGACAACACCGGGGAGCTGTTTTTT
CASSDRGDNTGELFF
>TRBJ2-1|TRBV2|few|-
TGTGCCAGCAGTGTCAAACAGGGAAATGAGCAGTTCTTC
CASSVKQGNEQFF
>TRBJ1-2|TRBV18|few|TRBD1
TGTGCCAGCTCACCTGGACAGGGGTACTATGGCTACACCTTC
CASSPGQGYYGYTF
>TRBJ1-2|TRBV5-1|-|-
TGCGCCAGCAGCTTGGCCGGGCTAAACTATGGCTACACCTTC
CASSLAGLNYGYTF
>TRBJ2-7|TRBV11-2|-|TRBD1
TGTGCCAGCAGCTCCGGACAGGGCTCCTACGAGCAGTACTTC
CASSSGQGSYEQYF
>TRBJ1-2|TRBV19|-|TRBD1
TGTGCCAGTAGGAGGGGACAGGCCTATGGCTACACCTTC
CASRRGQAYGYTF
>TRBJ1-3|TRBV27|-|-
TGTGCCAGCAGTCCCCGCCTGGGGCAACTCTCTGGAAACACCATATATTTT
CASSPRLGQLSGNTIYF
>TRBJ1-4|TRBV7-9|-|-
TGTGCCAGCAGCTTAGGCCCTCTGGGGGGCCCTAATGAAAAACTGTTTTTT
CASSLGPLGGPNEKLFF
>TRBJ1-1|TRBV30|-|-
TGTGCCTGGAGTGAGTACAGGAGGAACACTGAAGCTTTCTTT
CAWSEYRRNTEAFF
>TRBJ2-5|TRBV7-7|-|-
TGTGCTAGCAGCCTAGACAGAGAAGAGACCCAGTACTTC
CASSLDREETQYF
>TRBJ1-5|TRBV2|-|TRBD1
TGTGCCAGCAGTTCTTCAGGGGGCAGTCGGCAGCCCCAGCATTTT
CASSSSGGSRQPQHF
>TRBJ1-1|TRBV6-1|-|TRBD1
TGTGCCAGCAGTAAGAGGACAGGGACTGACACTGAAGCTTTCTTT
CASSKRTGTDTEAFF
>TRBJ1-2|TRBV4-2|-|-
TGTGCCAGCAGCCAAGATCGGGATGGGGGGGCGCGTAACTATGGCTACACCTTC
CASSQDRDGGARNYGYTF
>TRBJ2-7|TRBV14|-|TRBD1
TGTGCCAGCAGCCAAGCGGAGGACAGGGGGCGGTCCCGCACCTACGAGCAGTACTTC
CASSQAEDRGRSRTYEQYF
>TRBJ2-1|TRBV6-6|-|TRBD1
TGTGCCAGCACCCGACAGGGAAACGTGAATGAGCAGTTCTTC
CASTRQGNVNEQFF
>TRBJ2-1|TRBV7-2|-|-
TGTGCCAGCAGCTTAGCGCAGGGGGGGGGTGAGCAGTTCTTC
CASSLAQGGGEQFF
>TRBJ1-2|TRBV19|-|TRBD1
TGTGCCAGTAGTATGAAGTGGGGACAGGTCTTCTCCTATGGCTACACCTTC
CASSMKWGQVFSYGYTF
>TRBJ2-1|TRBV30|-|TRBD1
TGTGCCTGGAGTGCTTTTCTAGGCTCTGGGACAGGTTACTACAATGAGCAGTTCTTC
CAWSAFLGSGTGYYNEQFF
>TRBJ1-3|TRBV7-9|-|TRBD1
TGTGCCAGCGGCTTGACAGGGCTTCCAGGGGCTGGAAACACCATATATTTT
CASGLTGLPGAGNTIYF
>TRBJ1-2|TRBV7-2|few|-
TGTGCCAGCAGCTTATTGTTTGTCGCGGGGTACACCTTC
CASSLLFVAGYTF
>TRBJ1-4|TRBV6-5|-|-
TGTGCCACCCGGGGAAATGAAAAACTGTTTTTT
CATRGNEKLFF
>TRBJ1-3|TRBV5-6|once|-
TGTGCCAGCAGCTTGGGCGGAGCTGGAAACACCATATATTTT
CASSLGGAGNTIYF
>TRBJ2-5|TRBV10-3|-|TRBD1
TGTGCCATAAGGACAGGGTTGGAAGAGACCCAGTACTTC
CAIRTGLEETQYF
>TRBJ2-7|TRBV5-1|-|-
TGCGCCAGCAGCTTGGATGGGGGAGCGGCCTACGAGCAGTACTTC
CASSLDGGAAYEQYF
>TRBJ2-2|TRBV25-1|-|-
TGTGCCAGCAGTGGTGCGGGACAGCCGAACACCGGGGAGCTGTTTTTT
CASSGAGQPNTGELFF
>TRBJ2-2|TRBV19|-|-
TGTGCCAGTAGTAAACGATCAGGGCTGGGAAACACCGGGGAGCTGTTTTTT
CASSKRSGLGNTGELFF
>TRBJ1-5|TRBV4-2|-|TRBD1
TGTGCCAGCAGCCAAGGCGGGGACAGGAAGGCCCAGCATTTT
CASSQGGDRKAQHF
>TRBJ2-7|TRBV5-5|-|-
TGTGCCAGCAGCTTGGTGGGGGACGTTGGCGAGCAGTACTTC
CASSLVGDVGEQYF
>TRBJ1-5|TRBV6-5|-|-
TGTGCCAGCCATGGGACGGCCGGGTGGCCCCAGCATTTT
CASHGTAGWPQHF
>TRBJ2-7|TRBV11-3|-|-
TGTGCCAGCAGCCTAACGGACGAGCAGTACTTC
CASSLTDEQYF
>TRBJ2-3|TRBV19|-|-
TGTGCCAGTAGTATAGGGGGGGGCAGCACAGATACGCAGTATTTT
CASSIGGGSTDTQYF
>TRBJ2-2|TRBV9|-|TRBD2
TGTGCCAGCAGCGTAGGGGGGGGAACTAACACCGGGGAGCTGTTTTTT
CASSVGGGTNTGELFF
>TRBJ1-5|TRBV4-2|-|-
TGTGCCAGCAGCCGGCAGCCCCAGCATTTT
CASSRQPQHF
>TRBJ1-1|TRBV5-4|-|-
TGTGCCAGCAGCACACACCGGGACTTCACTGAAGCTTTCTTT
CASSTHRDFTEAFF
>TRBJ1-4|TRBV6-5|-|-
TGTGCCAGCAGGGGGAATGAAAAACTGTTTTTT
CASRGNEKLFF
>TRBJ2-7|TRBV27|few|-
TGTGCCAGCAGAAGAAGCCAGACGGACCTCTACGAGCAGTACTTC
CASRRSQTDLYEQYF
>TRBJ2-1|TRBV5-1|once|-
TGCGCCAGCAGCCCCGGAGGGAATGAGCAGTTCTTC
CASSPGGNEQFF